The sample holds many counts of the clone carrying this T cell receptor (beta chain). Its antigen remains unknown. This record comes from a study of human T cells and chemical hapten exposure. Findings and limits, study-wide: TCRs above 1 in 1000 frequency did not change with DPC sensitization.

The sample's time point: healthy volunteer bleed at 6 weeks. Unfractionated whole blood served as the source for total RNA extraction. The trim removed 7 bases at V and 4 bases at J, leaving 1 base unmatched. The CDR3 sequence is 11 residues long. Germline CDR1 is SQVTM and CDR2 is ANQGSEA. Individual cDNA molecules in this library carried unique molecular identifiers. TCRdb passed the RACE reads through MiXCR, listing each CDR3 protein once. There are some 65,000 distinct CDR3 sequences in the sample; around 6.3% occur only once, and around 3.4% lies in the top ten. The source is a female donor in good health. Some clones in this sample may be carry-over from other donors' samples. Sequenced: whole blood. This sequence joins TRBV29-1 and TRBJ1-1; 9 nucleotides align to TRBD1. In nucleotides, the CDR3 is TGCAGCGCGGACAGGGGCACTGAAGCTTTCTTT. Its translation: CSADRGTEAFF.